This passage covers 12 T cell receptor beta chains from one sample sequenced in a study of response to subunit inactivated influenza vaccine. TCRdb fed the RT-PCR reads into MiXCR, producing one record per CDR3 protein. The table has roughly 500,000 distinct CDR3 sequences, about 17% seen once. The source material was CD4+ T cells sorted from PBMCs, sampled less than 25 months after vaccination. Receptors were obtained from a man between 50 and 69 years old who received an inactivated influenza vaccine.

J is TRBJ1-4 and V is TRBV11-2; D is possibly TRBD1 (6 bases). Germline V gene lookup returns CDR1 SGHAT and CDR2 FQNNGV. Trimming stripped 7 bases from V and 2 bases from J, with 17 bases between. The length of the CDR3 is 16 residues. The CDR3 sequence is CASNNPYRATNEKLFF. CDR3 DNA sequence: TGTGCCAGCAACAACCCGTACAGGGCGACTAATGAAAAACTGTTTTTT.

This clonotype appeared a few times. The chain recombines TRBV6-2 or TRBV6-3 with TRBJ2-3; no firm D call. Germline-derived CDR1 and CDR2 are MNHEY and SVGEGT. V dropped 4 bases and J dropped 3 bases, with 17 bases sitting between them. There are 16 residues in the CDR3. CDR3 nucleotide sequence: TGTGCCAGCAGTTCTGACGAACCTAGACGGACAGATACGCAGTATTTT. Protein product: CASSSDEPRRTDTQYF.

The rearrangement joins TRBV20-1 to TRBJ1-5; a possible D gene is TRBD1 (6 bases). Trimming shortened V by 5 bases and J by 3 bases, and 14 bases separated the two germline ends. The CDR3 sequence is 14 residues long. The germline gives CDR1 DFQATT, CDR2 SNEGSKA (reference sequence). The CDR3 DNA reads TGCAGTGCTGCGGGACACTTACACAATCAGCCCCAGCATTTT. Protein product: CSAAGHLHNQPQHF.

A few counts support this clonotype. This sequence joins TRBV10-3 and TRBJ2-1, with 11 bases fitting TRBD2. Trimming removed 6 bases from V and 2 bases from J; junction bases left unmatched: 12. The CDR3 runs to 18 residues. Germline CDR1 is ENHRY and CDR2 is SYGVKD. In DNA, the CDR3 is TGTGCCATCAGGCCCTCCGGGACTAGCGGAGGAACCTACAATGAGCAGTTCTTC. Its translation: CAIRPSGTSGGTYNEQFF.

This clonotype came up a few times. J is TRBJ1-4 and V is TRBV20-1; possible D gene TRBD1, 5 bases. The CDR3 runs to 14 residues. The V gene's germline CDR1 is DFQATT and CDR2 SNEGSKA (reference sequence). V was pared by 0 bases and J by 4 bases, with 9 bases between. CDR3 sequence reads: CSARDSGFNEKLFF. In nucleotides, the CDR3 is TGCAGTGCTAGAGATTCAGGGTTTAATGAAAAACTGTTTTTT.

This clonotype has a handful of counts. The rearrangement joins TRBV4-2 to TRBJ2-4; 8 bases agree with TRBD1. The CDR3 is made up of 19 amino acids. V lost 0 bases and J lost 0; bases outside the gene matches: 10. The germline gives CDR1 LGHNA, CDR2 YNFKEQ. The CDR3 DNA sequence: TGTGCCAGCAGCCAAGATCTCGGGACAGGAGAGTTAGCCAAAAACATTCAGTACTTC. Its translation: CASSQDLGTGELAKNIQYF.

This clonotype was counted at least ten times. The V and J genes are TRBV20-1 and TRBJ2-1; 7 bases match TRBD2. V lost 0 bases and J lost 4; bases outside the gene matches: 6. Germline CDR1 and CDR2: DFQATT and SNEGSKA (reference sequence). The length of the CDR3 is 15 residues. The CDR3 protein is CSARDAASGYNEQFF. Written as DNA, the CDR3 is TGCAGTGCTAGAGATGCGGCTAGCGGTTACAATGAGCAGTTCTTC.

The chain has TRBV10-3 and TRBJ2-3; D is perhaps TRBD1 (6 bases). Germline V gene sequence: CDR1 ENHRY, CDR2 SYGVKD. The CDR3 is 13 residues long. V lost 11 bases to trimming and J lost 4 bases, with 16 bases between them. CDR3 sequence reads: CAVKAGESDTQYF. DNA for the CDR3: TGTGCCGTTAAGGCAGGGGAGTCAGATACGCAGTATTTT.

This clonotype showed up many times. The chain uses TRBV12-3 or TRBV12-4 and TRBJ1-1; 7 bases fit TRBD1. Germline trimming cut 6 bases from V and 2 bases from J; bases unmatched to any gene: 3. The CDR3 length is 13 residues. The DNA of the CDR3 is TGTGCCAGCAGGGAGGGGGCCAACACTGAAGCTTTCTTT. Translated, it gives CASREGANTEAFF.

This clonotype was picked up a small number of times. V and J are TRBV20-1 and TRBJ2-3; no clear D. CDR1 and CDR2 from the germline V gene are DFQATT and SNEGSKA (reference sequence). Trimming stripped 1 base from V and 1 base from J, with 9 bases between. The CDR3 contains 14 residues. This CDR3 reads CSARGPPRTDTQYF. DNA for the CDR3: TGCAGTGCTAGAGGGCCCCCACGCACAGATACGCAGTATTTT.

The J gene is TRBJ2-4, the V gene TRBV10-3, with 11 bases lining up with TRBD2. The CDR3 length is 17 residues. After removal of 11 bases from V and 2 bases from J, the junction contained 14 bases not matched to a gene. Germline values: CDR1 ENHRY, CDR2 SYGVKD. The CDR3, as DNA: TGTGCCGCCTCTTCGCCGGGACTAGCGGAAACCAAAAACATTCAGTACTTC. Amino acid sequence: CAASSPGLAETKNIQYF.

In DNA, the CDR3 is TGCAGCGTTGAATCCGGGACAGGGAAGGACGAGCAGTACTTC. Its protein is CSVESGTGKDEQYF. V is TRBV29-1 and J is TRBJ2-7; 9 nucleotides match TRBD1. From germline, CDR1 is SQVTM and CDR2 ANQGSEA. V dropped 2 bases and J dropped 5; count of bases not matched to a gene: 7. The CDR3 covers 14 residues.